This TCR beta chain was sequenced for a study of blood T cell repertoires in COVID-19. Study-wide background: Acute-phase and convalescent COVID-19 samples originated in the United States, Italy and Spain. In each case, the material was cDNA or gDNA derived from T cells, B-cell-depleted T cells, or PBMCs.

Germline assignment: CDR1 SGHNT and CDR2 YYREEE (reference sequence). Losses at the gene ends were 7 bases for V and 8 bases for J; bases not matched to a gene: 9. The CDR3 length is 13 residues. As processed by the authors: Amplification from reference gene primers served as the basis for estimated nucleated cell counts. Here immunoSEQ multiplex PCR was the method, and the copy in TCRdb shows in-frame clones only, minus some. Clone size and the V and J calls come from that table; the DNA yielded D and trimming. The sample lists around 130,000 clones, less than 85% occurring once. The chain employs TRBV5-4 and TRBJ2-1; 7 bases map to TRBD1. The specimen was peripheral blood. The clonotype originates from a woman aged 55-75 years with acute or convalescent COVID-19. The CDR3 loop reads CASYKTGFDEQFF. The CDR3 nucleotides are TGTGCCAGCTATAAGACAGGGTTTGATGAGCAGTTCTTC. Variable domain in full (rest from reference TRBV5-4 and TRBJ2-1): ETGVTQSPTHLIKTRGQQVTLRCSSQSGHNTVSWYQQALGQGPQFIFQYYREEENGRGNFPPRFSGLQFPNYSSELNVNALELDDSALYLCASYKTGFDEQFFGPGTRLTVL.